The 10 T cell receptor beta chains presented below share a single source sample, sequenced in a study of blood T cell repertoires in COVID-19. Some clones are missing from TCRdb's copy, which holds only in-frame ones; the method was immunoSEQ multiplex PCR. Among under 300,000 clones listed, approximately 83% were seen once. The sequenced sample was peripheral blood. Every receptor here comes from a woman between 50 and 59 years old who had recovered from COVID-19.

The rearrangement uses TRBV30 and TRBJ1-2; tentatively, D is TRBD1 (6 bases). V was cut by 3 bases and J by 6 bases, with 11 bases left in between. The CDR3 has 12 amino acids. Germline-derived CDR1 and CDR2 are GTSNPN and SVGIG (reference sequence). The CDR3 here is CAWRAWDNGYTF. The CDR3 DNA sequence: TGTGCCTGGAGGGCTTGGGACAATGGCTACACCTTC.

This chain links TRBV7-2 with TRBJ2-1, with D tentatively TRBD2 (6 bases). The CDR3 is 14 amino acids. Germline V gene sequence: CDR1 SGHTA, CDR2 FQGNSA. V lost 0 bases and J lost 6, with 9 bases in between. CDR3 nucleotide sequence: TGTGCCAGCAGCTTAGCGGGGGGAGTCAATGAGCAGTTCTTC. Amino acid sequence: CASSLAGGVNEQFF.

The chain joins TRBV7-2 to TRBJ2-1; 11 nucleotides line up with TRBD2. Germline loops: CDR1 SGHTA, CDR2 FQGNSA. The J segment lost 4 bases and the V segment lost 0 bases, leaving 5 bases of the junction unmatched. The CDR3 runs to 17 residues. This CDR3 reads CASSLAATSGGYNEQFF. The CDR3 coding sequence is TGTGCCAGCAGCTTAGCAGCTACTAGCGGGGGATACAATGAGCAGTTCTTC.

This chain uses TRBV6-1 with TRBJ2-5, with 8 bases matching TRBD2. The CDR3 has 16 amino acids. Germline CDR1 reads MNHNS; CDR2 reads SASEGT. V gave up 2 bases and J gave up 3 bases; unmatched junction bases: 8. CDR3 nucleotide sequence: TGTGCCAGCAGTGAATCCGGCGGGGGGAGCAAAGAGACCCAGTACTTC. Encoded protein: CASSESGGGSKETQYF.

This chain links TRBV10-2 with TRBJ1-5, with 8 bases identical to TRBD1. Trimming at V came to 2 bases and at J to 5 bases, leaving 2 bases not matched to a gene. This CDR3 contains 14 residues. Germline V gene sequence: CDR1 WSHSY, CDR2 SAAADI. The CDR3 DNA follows: TGCGCCAGCAGTGAGGACAGGGGCGATCAGCCCCAGCATTTT. Its translation: CASSEDRGDQPQHF.

J is TRBJ1-1 and V is TRBV6-5; 7 bases line up with TRBD1. Germline V gene sequence: CDR1 MNHEY, CDR2 SVGAGI. The trim removed 6 bases at V and 0 bases at J, leaving 4 bases unmatched. CDR3 length: 14 residues. The CDR3 nucleotides are TGTGCCAGCAGCCTACAGGGGATGAACACTGAAGCTTTCTTT. This codes for CASSLQGMNTEAFF.

This CDR3 reads CASSLAGLFYNEQFF. As DNA, the CDR3 is TGTGCCAGCTCCCTGGCAGGGCTTTTCTACAATGAGCAGTTCTTC. This sequence joins TRBV28 and TRBJ2-1; tentatively, D is TRBD1 (5 bases). The V and J ends lost 8 bases and 3 bases respectively, with 17 bases between them. The germline gives CDR1 MDHEN, CDR2 SYDVKM. The CDR3 totals 15 residues.

The chain couples TRBV6-6 to TRBJ1-2, with 7 nucleotides matching TRBD1. The CDR3 covers 14 residues. Trimming took 4 bases from V and 3 from J; bases not matched to a gene: 5. Per germline, CDR1 MNHNY and CDR2 SVGAGI (reference sequence). CDR3 region: CASSSSQGDYGYTF. CDR3 nucleotide sequence: TGTGCCAGCAGTTCCTCCCAGGGGGACTATGGCTACACCTTC.

This clone has a single count. CDR3: CAWSAGLAGETQYF. The CDR3 bases are TGTGCCTGGAGTGCCGGACTAGCCGGGGAGACCCAGTACTTC. The V and J genes are TRBV30 and TRBJ2-5, with 8 bases aligning to TRBD2. Germline loops: CDR1 GTSNPN, CDR2 SVGIG (reference sequence). Trimming at V came to 1 base and at J to 5 bases, leaving 6 bases not matched to a gene. The CDR3 covers 14 residues.

The chain employs TRBV27 and TRBJ1-2, with a tentative D call TRBD1 (6 bases). The CDR3 is 17 amino acids. V was clipped by 5 bases and J by 3 bases, with 22 bases between them. Per the germline V gene, CDR1 is MNHEY and CDR2 is SMNVEV (reference sequence). The CDR3 DNA is TGTGCCAGCAGTACCCACCCCACAGGGACCCATGACTATGGCTACACCTTC. This encodes CASSTHPTGTHDYGYTF.